This entry lists 15 T cell receptor beta chains sequenced from one sample in a study of beta chain features in type 1 diabetes. Reverse transcribing all isolated RNA meant expressed TCRB transcripts were sequenced. Only in-frame clones appear in the TCRdb table, and some are missing; sequencing was by immunoSEQ multiplex PCR. The sample carries 250,000 to 350,000 clones, around 15% recorded once. What was sequenced was central memory CD4+ T cells from blood. Source of these receptors: a man aged 25-45 years in good health.

This chain connects TRBV19 to TRBJ1-2; D is undetermined. CDR1 is LNHDA and CDR2 is SQIVND in the germline V gene (reference sequence). This CDR3 is built from 13 residues. Between the trimmed V and J ends, which lost 0 bases and 5 bases, there was a span of 7 bases. CDR3 sequence (DNA): TGTGCCAGTAGTATAGATCTTCCGTATGGCTACACCTTC. It codes for CASSIDLPYGYTF.

This clone has only a few counts. The chain combines TRBV5-1 with TRBJ1-5; no clear D gene. Germline CDR1 reads SGHRS; CDR2 reads YFSETQ. V gave up 4 bases and J gave up 3 bases, with 11 bases separating them. The CDR3 is made up of 14 amino acids. The CDR3 here is CASSHSRPNQPQHF. CDR3 nucleotides: TGCGCCAGCAGCCATTCTAGGCCCAATCAGCCCCAGCATTTT.

This clone was found a few times. The chain is built from TRBV2 and TRBJ2-7; the match to TRBD1 covers 8 bases. V shed 6 bases, J shed 3 bases, and the junction held 13 bases outside the gene matches. CDR3 length: 16 amino acids. Germline CDR1 is SNHLY and CDR2 is FYNNEI. The CDR3 here is CASRGRRTGWDYEQYV. CDR3 coding DNA: TGTGCCAGCAGAGGTCGGAGGACAGGGTGGGACTACGAGCAGTACGTC.

This clone has just a few counts. The J gene is TRBJ1-3, the V gene TRBV5-5; tentative D call: TRBD1 (5 bases). There are 17 residues in the CDR3. The V and J ends lost 3 bases and 3 bases respectively, with 19 bases between them. In germline, CDR1 is SGHKS, CDR2 YYEKEE (reference sequence). CDR3 DNA: TGTGCCAGCAGCTCCGGTCAAGGGGACTATAGTGGAAACACCATATATTTT. Translation: CASSSGQGDYSGNTIYF.

This clone was seen at least ten times. The V gene is TRBV7-9, the J gene TRBJ2-1; 11 nucleotides align to TRBD2. The CDR3 contains 19 residues. The germline CDR1 and CDR2 sequences are SEHNR and FQNEAQ (reference sequence). Trimming removed 5 bases from V and 6 bases from J; junction bases left unmatched: 18. This CDR3 is CASSPMRVGGLAGGNEQFF. For the CDR3, the DNA is TGTGCCAGCAGCCCCATGCGAGTAGGTGGACTAGCGGGTGGCAATGAGCAGTTCTTC.

The chain combines TRBV7-8 with TRBJ2-5; the D gene is possibly TRBD2 (5 bases). The germline V gene has CDR1 SGHVS and CDR2 FQNEAQ. The V end lost 2 bases, the J end lost 4 bases, and 14 bases lay between the germline ends. The CDR3 sequence is 15 residues long. The CDR3 here is CASSLKLARGETQYF. The DNA of the CDR3 is TGTGCCAGCAGCTTAAAGCTAGCTAGAGGAGAGACCCAGTACTTC.

The chain has TRBV4-3 and TRBJ1-6; TRBD1 agrees at 7 bases. The CDR3 length is 17 residues. J gave up 10 bases and V 0 bases, and 12 bases lay outside the gene matches. Germline V gene data show CDR1 as LGHNA and CDR2 as YSLEER. DNA of the CDR3: TGCGCCAGCAGCCAAGATTTCGCGGCAGGGGGACGGTCACCCCTCCACTTT. Amino acids: CASSQDFAAGGRSPLHF.

Only a few counts were recorded for this clone. This chain links TRBV5-1 with TRBJ2-1, with TRBD2 identical over 7 bases. The CDR3 has 14 residues. CDR1 and CDR2 (germline): SGHRS, YFSETQ. V gave up 4 bases and J gave up 6 bases; unmatched junction bases: 7. The CDR3 nucleotides are TGCGCCAGCAGCGGCACGACTAGCCGCAATGAGCAGTTCTTC. Translating gives CASSGTTSRNEQFF.

In this sample, this clone turned up a few times. The chain joins TRBV5-1 to TRBJ1-2, with D hard to call. The CDR3 has 13 residues. The V end was cut by 0 bases, the J end by 6 bases, with 9 bases between. Germline CDR1 SGHRS, CDR2 YFSETQ. The CDR3 loop is CASSLERLDGYTF. CDR3 DNA sequence: TGCGCCAGCAGCTTGGAGAGGCTGGATGGCTACACCTTC.

The chain couples TRBV7-2 to TRBJ1-1, with D unclear. CDR3 size: 13 residues. CDR1 is SGHTA and CDR2 is FQGNSA in the germline V gene. Trimming pared 6 bases from V and 3 bases from J, leaving 11 bases between. The CDR3 DNA sequence: TGTGCCAGCAGGGACCGGGAATACACTGAAGCTTTCTTT. It encodes CASRDREYTEAFF.

The rearrangement links TRBV25-1 to TRBJ1-4; possibly TRBD1 for D (5 bases). Germline V lookup: CDR1 MGHDK, CDR2 SYGVNS. CDR3 length: 16 amino acids. V shed 6 bases and J shed 5 bases, with 19 bases lying between them. CDR3 loop: CASREGRIGRNEKLFF. DNA for the CDR3: TGTGCCAGCAGGGAGGGGAGAATTGGTCGAAATGAAAAACTGTTTTTT. The full variable domain, in which reference TRBV25-1 and TRBJ1-4 provide the parts outside the CDR3, is EADIYQTPRYLVIGTGKKITLECSQTMGHDKMYWYQQDPGMELHLIHYSYGVNSTEKGDLSSESTVSRIRTEHFPLTLESARPSHTSQYLCASREGRIGRNEKLFFGSGTQLSVL.

In this sample, this clone turned up a few times. The chain's CDR3 is CASSPGQVGEKLFF. CDR3 in DNA: TGCGCCAGCAGCCCCGGACAGGTCGGCGAAAAACTGTTTTTT. This chain connects TRBV4-3 to TRBJ1-4; 7 positions match TRBD1. Unmatched junction bases numbered 7, after V lost 4 bases and J lost 8 bases. The CDR3 is 14 residues long. Germline V CDR1 and CDR2: LGHNA, YSLEER.

This clone was picked up a small number of times. The chain employs TRBV29-1 and TRBJ1-2; D is ambiguous. Germline assignment: CDR1 SQVTM and CDR2 ANQGSEA. Trimming took 6 bases from V and 3 from J, leaving 11 bases between them. The CDR3 sequence is 12 residues long. The CDR3: CSVGDSYYGYTF. CDR3 coding DNA: TGCAGCGTGGGTGACTCTTACTATGGCTACACCTTC.

As for this clone: Just one base apart from a much larger clone, this may be a read error. The V call is TRBV6-1, the J call TRBJ1-3; maybe TRBD1 (5 bases). The CDR3 is 14 residues long. Per germline, CDR1 MNHNS and CDR2 SASEGT. Here the CDR3 DNA reads TGTGCCATCAGTGAGTCGGGGGCTGGAAACACCATATATTTT. This encodes CAISESGAGNTIYF.

This clone was seen only a few times. The chain combines TRBV6-1 with TRBJ1-1; the D is unclear. This CDR3 contains 14 residues. Germline assignment: CDR1 MNHNS and CDR2 SASEGT. Trimming left V 6 bases short and J 1 base short, with 12 bases between. The CDR3, as DNA: TGTGCCAGCAGCCCCCGGGGTAAGAACACTGAAGCTTTCTTT. Amino acids: CASSPRGKNTEAFF.